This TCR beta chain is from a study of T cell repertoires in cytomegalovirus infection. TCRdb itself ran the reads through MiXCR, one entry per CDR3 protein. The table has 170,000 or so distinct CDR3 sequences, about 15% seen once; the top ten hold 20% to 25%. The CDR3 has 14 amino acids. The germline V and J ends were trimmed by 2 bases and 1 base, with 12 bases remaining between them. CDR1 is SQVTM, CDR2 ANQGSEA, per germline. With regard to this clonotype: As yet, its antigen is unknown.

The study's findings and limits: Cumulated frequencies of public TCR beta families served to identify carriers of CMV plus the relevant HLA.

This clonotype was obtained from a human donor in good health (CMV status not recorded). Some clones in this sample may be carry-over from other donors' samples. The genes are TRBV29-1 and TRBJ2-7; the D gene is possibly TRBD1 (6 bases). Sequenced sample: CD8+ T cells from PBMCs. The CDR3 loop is CSVELRTASYEQYF. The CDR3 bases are TGCAGCGTTGAATTAAGGACAGCATCCTACGAGCAGTACTTC.